This T cell receptor beta chain appears in the sequencing data of a study of T-cell reconstitution after alpha-beta-depleted transplantation in children (dated by TCRdb to the mid-2010s). In terms of the full investigation: The study quantitatively tracked T-cell immune reconstitution after TCRalphabeta/CD19-depleted allogeneic hematopoietic cell transplantation in children using TCR repertoire profiling.

In this sample, this clonotype turned up a few times. The specificity of this receptor is unknown. Base qualities are not at hand, and no much larger clone is one base apart. The CDR3 spans 17 residues, from the cysteine through the phenylalanine. This entry keeps only the CDR3 DNA: 51 bases, framed from base 1. After removal of 4 bases from V and 5 bases from J, the junction retains 13 bases not matched to a gene. CDR1 and CDR2, per the germline V gene, are KGHDR and SFDVKD. Library preparation was by PCR. Sequencing was performed on an Illumina HiSeq 2500. Molecular barcoding was employed in the preparation of TCR libraries, with unique molecular identifiers being used to normalize TCRbeta repertoire quantification. TCRdb itself trimmed the public reads at Q25 with fastp, ran MiXCR and retained productive beta chains. Each entry merges the rows of one CDR3 protein and shows their most common DNA and genes. This sample comprises 490,000 or so distinct CDR3 sequences, around 13% of them detected only once. In total, the top ten clones hold around 5.6% of the sample.

The origin of this receptor is a human donor who donated a stem cell graft to a child with combined immunodeficiency. The material was PBMCs from the stem cell graft donor, obtained from the stem cell graft. The chain is made from TRBV24-1 and TRBJ2-5; a stretch of 9 junction bases matches TRBD1. CDR3 sequence: CATSDPTGTGTSETQYF. The sequenced DNA is TGTGCCACCAGTGACCCAACCGGGACAGGGACGTCGGAGACCCAGTACTTC.